The 27 T cell receptor beta chains in this list originate from one sample, sequenced in a study of early T cells in non-severe SARS-CoV-2 infection. TCRdb itself ran the 5' RACE reads through MiXCR, one entry per CDR3 protein. The sample lists some 77,000 distinct CDR3 sequences, 9.5% to 15% occurring once. Sequenced input: whole blood. The receptors were gathered from an adult who was a healthcare worker with PCR-confirmed SARS-CoV-2 infection or an uninfected control (not recorded which).

This chain connects TRBV13 to TRBJ2-2; possibly TRBD2 for D (5 bases). The CDR3 is made up of 16 amino acids. Germline V lookup: CDR1 PRHDT, CDR2 FYEKMQ (reference sequence). The V end was cut by 5 bases, the J end by 6 bases, with 19 bases between. For the CDR3, the DNA is TGTGCCAGCAGCCCGCAGAGGGCCGGCGTGGCCGGGGAGCTGTTTTTT. The encoded protein is CASSPQRAGVAGELFF.

The V gene is TRBV9, the J gene TRBJ2-5, with 8 bases aligning to TRBD1. The CDR3 totals 14 residues. Germline V gives CDR1 SGDLS, CDR2 YYNGEE. V lost 3 bases, J lost 5 bases, and 6 bases stayed unmatched. The CDR3 DNA sequence: TGTGCCAGCAGCGCGGACAGGGAGGATGAGACCCAGTACTTC. Its protein product is CASSADREDETQYF.

This clonotype showed up many times. The chain links TRBV6-5 to TRBJ2-3; maybe TRBD2 (5 bases). The CDR3 runs to 15 residues. V was trimmed by 2 bases and J by 5 bases, leaving 14 bases between them. From germline, CDR1 is MNHEY and CDR2 SVGAGI. CDR3 region: CASSYLAGGEDTQYF. In nucleotides, the CDR3 is TGTGCCAGCAGTTACCTGGCAGGAGGTGAAGATACGCAGTATTTT.

This clonotype was counted a few times. The V gene is TRBV4-1, the J gene TRBJ2-7; 7 bases fit TRBD1. CDR1 MGHRA and CDR2 YSYEKL come from the germline V gene. V dropped 5 bases and J dropped 7; count of bases not matched to a gene: 8. The CDR3 has 13 amino acids. The CDR3 nucleotides are TGCGCCAGCAGCACTCAACAGGGGTTGGAGCAGTACTTC. Encoded protein: CASSTQQGLEQYF.

This clonotype appeared many times. The chain links TRBV28 to TRBJ2-7; TRBD1 matches 8 bases. Unmatched junction bases numbered 11, after V lost 5 bases and J lost 2 bases. CDR1 and CDR2 (germline): MDHEN, SYDVKM. The CDR3 runs to 16 residues. The CDR3 bases are TGTGCCAGCAGTCCCCAGACAGGGGCCCTTACCTACGAGCAGTACTTC. Protein sequence: CASSPQTGALTYEQYF.

The rearrangement links TRBV7-2 to TRBJ2-3, with 9 nucleotides matching TRBD2. Germline CDR1 reads SGHTA; CDR2 reads FQGNSA. The V gene end was trimmed by 5 bases and the J gene end by 8 bases; junction bases not matched to a gene: 11. The CDR3 is made up of 15 amino acids. The CDR3 DNA sequence: TGTGCCAGCAGCCCCGGGGAGAGCGGGAGGACTACGCAGTATTTT. Protein product: CASSPGESGRTTQYF.

V is TRBV29-1 and J is TRBJ1-1, with D unresolved. The germline CDR1 and CDR2 sequences are SQVTM and ANQGSEA. This CDR3 contains 10 residues. The germline V and J ends were trimmed by 3 bases and 7 bases, with 6 bases remaining between them. The CDR3 protein is CSVEADEAFF. CDR3 DNA: TGCAGCGTTGAGGCGGATGAAGCTTTCTTT.

In this sample, this clonotype turned up a few times. The rearrangement joins TRBV6-2 or TRBV6-3 to TRBJ2-7, with 7 nucleotides matching TRBD2. The germline V gene has CDR1 MNHEY and CDR2 SVGEGT. The ends lost 6 bases at V and 2 bases at J; junction bases unmatched: 7. The CDR3 runs to 14 residues. CDR3 residues: CASRGGGLPYEQYF. CDR3 nucleotide sequence: TGTGCCAGCAGGGGCGGGGGATTACCCTACGAGCAGTACTTC.

This clonotype was seen a handful of times. Relative to the germline gene, one junction end is altered; a read error may explain this. The rearrangement joins TRBV24-1 to TRBJ2-1, with 12 bases fitting TRBD2. Germline V lookup: CDR1 KGHDR, CDR2 SFDVKD. This CDR3 is 14 amino acids long. CDR3 bases: TGTGCCACCAGTGATTCTCTTGTGACTAGCGGGAGAATCTTC. Its translation: CATSDSLVTSGRIF.

V usage is TRBV6-5 and J usage is TRBJ2-5, with unresolved D. CDR1 MNHEY and CDR2 SVGAGI come from the germline V gene. This CDR3 comprises 16 residues. V lost 5 bases and J 0 bases, leaving 16 bases between the germline ends. The CDR3: CASSDTTRINQETQYF. DNA of the CDR3: TGTGCCAGCAGTGACACGACACGGATTAACCAAGAGACCCAGTACTTC.

Details on this clonotype: This may be a read error: a much more frequent sequence differs by one nucleotide. The gene calls are TRBV28 and TRBJ2-7; 7 bases map to TRBD2. In germline, CDR1 is MDHEN, CDR2 SYDVKM. Trimming cost V 7 bases and J 1 base; bases outside gene matches: 7. The CDR3 is 14 amino acids. The CDR3 DNA is TGTGCCAGCAATCGGGGGGTCGTATCCTACGAGCAGTACTTC. It encodes CASNRGVVSYEQYF.

The V call is TRBV18, the J call TRBJ1-5; unclear D gene. V was cut by 2 bases and J by 6 bases, with 8 bases left in between. Germline V lookup: CDR1 KGHSH, CDR2 LQKENI. The CDR3 loop spans 13 amino acids. In DNA, the CDR3 is TGTGCCAGCTCACCAGATGGTGTTCAGCCCCAGCATTTT. Protein sequence: CASSPDGVQPQHF.

The chain recombines TRBV11-2 with TRBJ2-3, with a tentative D call TRBD1 (5 bases). This CDR3 is 16 amino acids long. Trimming took 4 bases from V and 0 from J, leaving 14 bases between them. Germline-derived CDR1 and CDR2 are SGHAT and FQNNGV. CDR3 sequence (DNA): TGTGCCAGCAGCTATACACAGACAGTGAGCACAGATACGCAGTATTTT. Encoded protein: CASSYTQTVSTDTQYF.

The gene calls are TRBV7-8 and TRBJ2-2; D call uncertain. Germline V gene lookup returns CDR1 SGHVS and CDR2 FQNEAQ. The V end was cut by 5 bases, the J end by 0 bases, with 13 bases between. This CDR3 is built from 16 residues. The CDR3 loop is CASSPSGSSNTGELFF. In nucleotides, the CDR3 is TGTGCCAGCAGCCCCTCGGGCAGTTCGAACACCGGGGAGCTGTTTTTT.

This sequence joins TRBV29-1 and TRBJ1-1, with D possibly TRBD1 on 5 matching bases. This CDR3 comprises 14 residues. The germline gives CDR1 SQVTM, CDR2 ANQGSEA. V shed 2 bases and J shed 4 bases, with 14 bases lying between them. The CDR3 spells CSVEYQGSGTEAFF. CDR3 in DNA: TGCAGCGTTGAATACCAGGGTTCGGGCACTGAAGCTTTCTTT.

The chain carries TRBV7-6 and TRBJ2-5; 9 bases match TRBD1. The length of the CDR3 is 16 residues. Germline V gene sequence: CDR1 SGHVS, CDR2 FNYEAQ. The ends lost 3 bases at V and 2 bases at J; junction bases unmatched: 7. CDR3 loop: CASSFSGTGRQETQYF. CDR3 bases: TGTGCCAGCAGCTTTTCCGGGACAGGGAGACAAGAGACCCAGTACTTC.

This clonotype was recorded at least ten times. The chain has TRBV18 and TRBJ2-7; no firm D call. Trimming shortened V by 2 bases and J by 6 bases, and 8 bases separated the two germline ends. Germline V gives CDR1 KGHSH, CDR2 LQKENI. The CDR3 covers 12 residues. Here the CDR3 reads CASSPNGPEQYF. CDR3 nucleotide sequence: TGTGCCAGCTCACCAAATGGGCCCGAGCAGTACTTC.

Points on this clonotype: A read error may be the cause here, since a much bigger clone is one base away. The chain uses TRBV11-2 and TRBJ1-1; no definite D call. Germline values: CDR1 SGHAT, CDR2 FQNNGV. CDR3 length: 13 amino acids. The germline V and J ends were trimmed by 5 bases and 8 bases, with 15 bases remaining between them. The CDR3 sequence is CASSRDSSEEAFF. For the CDR3, the DNA is TGTGCCAGCAGCCGGGATAGCTCAGAGGAAGCTTTCTTT.

This clonotype has ten or more counts. The rearrangement uses TRBV20-1 and TRBJ1-6; D is perhaps TRBD1 (6 bases). The germline gives CDR1 DFQATT, CDR2 SNEGSKA (reference sequence). The V end lost 4 bases, the J end lost 6 bases, and 16 bases lay between the germline ends. The CDR3 extends over 15 amino acids. Written as DNA, the CDR3 is TGCAGTGCTAATGTACAGGGTCTTCTTAATTCACCCCTCCACTTT. Translation: CSANVQGLLNSPLHF.

The chain joins TRBV12-3 or TRBV12-4 to TRBJ2-1; D is unresolved. The length of the CDR3 is 17 residues. The V and J ends lost 2 bases and 1 base respectively, with 15 bases between them. The CDR3 sequence: CASSLSGSVGSYNEQFF. CDR3 DNA sequence: TGTGCCAGCAGTTTATCCGGAAGTGTGGGATCCTACAATGAGCAGTTCTTC.

This clonotype was found a few times. The chain employs TRBV28 and TRBJ1-2; a possible D gene is TRBD1 (6 bases). The germline V and J ends were trimmed by 5 bases and 7 bases, with 20 bases remaining between them. Germline V lookup: CDR1 MDHEN, CDR2 SYDVKM. The CDR3 is 15 residues long. The CDR3 protein is CASSLSNGGRGGYTF. In DNA form, the CDR3 reads TGTGCCAGCAGTCTCTCGAACGGGGGGCGAGGTGGCTACACCTTC.

Ten or more counts support this clonotype. CDR3 sequence: CASGLALKLAEDNEQYF. The CDR3 nucleotides are TGTGCTAGTGGTTTGGCCCTGAAACTAGCGGAGGACAACGAGCAGTACTTC. This rearrangement joins TRBV12-5 to TRBJ2-7, with 8 bases fitting TRBD2. V lost 1 base to trimming and J lost 5 bases; unmatched junction nucleotides: 13. Germline values: CDR1 LGHNT, CDR2 FRNRAP. This CDR3 spans 17 amino acids.

This clonotype was detected many times. V gene TRBV6-1 combines with J gene TRBJ2-4; D is tentatively TRBD1 or TRBD2 (5 bases each). Trimming took off 8 bases at V and 3 bases at J, with 14 bases between the two ends. There are 14 residues in the CDR3. Germline CDR1 MNHNS, CDR2 SASEGT. CDR3 in DNA: TGTGCCAGCTACCCACGGGACGGCAAAAACATTCAGTACTTC. It is translated as CASYPRDGKNIQYF.

The chain recombines TRBV6-5 with TRBJ2-7; D not resolved. The V gene lost 3 bases and the J gene lost 6 bases, with 6 bases spanning the gap. The CDR3 spans 11 residues. Germline V gives CDR1 MNHEY, CDR2 SVGAGI. CDR3 sequence: CASSYMSEQYF. The CDR3 DNA sequence: TGTGCCAGCAGTTATATGTCCGAGCAGTACTTC.

This clonotype came up many times. The V and J genes are TRBV12-3 or TRBV12-4 and TRBJ2-1, with D tentatively TRBD2 (6 bases). V was shortened by 5 bases and J by 0 bases, with 20 bases between the two germline ends. The CDR3 runs 18 residues. CDR3 nucleotides: TGTGCCAGCAGTCAGACCAGTTCTGGGGGGAGCTCCTACAATGAGCAGTTCTTC. Translated: CASSQTSSGGSSYNEQFF.

The genes are TRBV27 and TRBJ2-5, with D perhaps matching TRBD1 (6 bases). V gave up 2 bases and J gave up 5 bases, with 12 bases separating them. The CDR3 consists of 14 residues. Germline CDR1 MNHEY, CDR2 SMNVEV (reference sequence). The CDR3 DNA sequence: TGTGCCAGCAGTTTAGAAGGGGGTCGCGAGACCCAGTACTTC. Translation gives CASSLEGGRETQYF.

This clonotype was seen more than once but under ten times. The chain has TRBV11-2 and TRBJ2-5; perhaps TRBD2 as D (5 bases). Trimming left V 5 bases short and J 1 base short, with 14 bases between. This CDR3 is 15 amino acids long. The germline gives CDR1 SGHAT, CDR2 FQNNGV. The CDR3 reads CASSRPEVGQETQYF. The CDR3 region has the DNA TGTGCCAGCAGCCGCCCGGAGGTTGGCCAAGAGACCCAGTACTTC.